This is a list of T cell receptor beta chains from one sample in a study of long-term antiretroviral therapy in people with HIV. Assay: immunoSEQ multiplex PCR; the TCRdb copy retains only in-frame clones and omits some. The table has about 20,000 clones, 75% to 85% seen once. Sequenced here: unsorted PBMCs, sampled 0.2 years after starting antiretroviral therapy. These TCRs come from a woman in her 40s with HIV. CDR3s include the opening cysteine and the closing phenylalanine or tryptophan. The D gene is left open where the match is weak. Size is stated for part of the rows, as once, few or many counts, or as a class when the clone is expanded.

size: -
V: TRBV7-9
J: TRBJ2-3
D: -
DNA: TGTGCCAGCAGCTCATCTCTACCGACAGATACGCAGTATTTT
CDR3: CASSSSLPTDTQYF

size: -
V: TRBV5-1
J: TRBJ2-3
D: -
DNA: TGCGCCAGCAGCCTTCCCTGGGCACGGGGCACAGATACGCAGTATTTT
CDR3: CASSLPWARGTDTQYF

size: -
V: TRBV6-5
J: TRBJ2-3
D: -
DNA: TGTGCCAGCAGTTTTGTACTTGCAGATACGCAGTATTTT
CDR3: CASSFVLADTQYF

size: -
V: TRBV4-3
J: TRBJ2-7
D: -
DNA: TGCGCCAGCAGCCAAGTTCAAGGGGGTACCTACGAGCAGTACTTC
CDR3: CASSQVQGGTYEQYF

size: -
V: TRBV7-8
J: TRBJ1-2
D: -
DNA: TGTGCCAGCAGCTTAGACAGGGTGTATGGCTACACCTTC
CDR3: CASSLDRVYGYTF

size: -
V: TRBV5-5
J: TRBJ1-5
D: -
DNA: TGTGCCAGCAGCTTCGACAGTATCAATCAGCCCCAGCATTTT
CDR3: CASSFDSINQPQHF

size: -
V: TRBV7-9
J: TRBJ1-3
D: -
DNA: TGTGCCAGCAGCTTAGGAGGGGTCCCAGGTTTACTCGGAAACACCATATATTTT
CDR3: CASSLGGVPGLLGNTIYF

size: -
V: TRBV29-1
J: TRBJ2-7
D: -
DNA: TGCAGCGCCGTGTTGGGTGGGTCCTACGAGCAGTACTTC
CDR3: CSAVLGGSYEQYF

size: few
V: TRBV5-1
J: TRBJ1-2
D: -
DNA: TGCGCCAGCGATGGCTACACCTTC
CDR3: CASDGYTF

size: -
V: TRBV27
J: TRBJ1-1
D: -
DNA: TGTGCCAGCAGTTTAGAAGCGAGCACTGAAGCTTTCTTT
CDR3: CASSLEASTEAFF